This TCR beta chain is drawn from a study of cytomegalovirus exposure and HLA in healthy donors. Study-wide background: Of the donors genotyped, about 410 in all, 75% to 90% fell in the Caucasian-associated ancestry cluster.

The PCR had 60 Vbeta and 13 Jbeta primers. TCRdb keeps only in-frame clones here, not all; method: immunoSEQ multiplex PCR. The sample gives approximately 260,000 clones, about nine tenths of which show up once; 1.7% is in the top ten. Looked up from germline, CDR1 is SGHTS and CDR2 is YDEGEE. This CDR3 spans 14 amino acids. With 1 base removed from V and 5 bases from J, the gap between germline ends came to 10 bases. Sequencing was carried out using PBMCs. This clonotype was obtained from a girl under 10 years old in good health and CMV-seronegative. The chain couples TRBV5-8 to TRBJ2-4; a weak D match, TRBD1 (6 bases). The CDR3 bases are TGTGCCAGCAGCTTGATACAGGGCGAAAACATTCAGTACTTC. Its translation is CASSLIQGENIQYF.